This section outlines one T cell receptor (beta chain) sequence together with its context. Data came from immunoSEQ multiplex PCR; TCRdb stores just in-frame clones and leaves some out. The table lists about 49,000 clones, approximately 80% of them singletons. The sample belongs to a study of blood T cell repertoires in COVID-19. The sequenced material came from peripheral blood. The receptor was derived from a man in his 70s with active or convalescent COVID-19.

CDR3 sequence: CASSFSGTGGKKTQYF. The CDR3 region has the DNA TGTGCCAGCAGTTTCTCCGGGACAGGGGGAAAAAAGACCCAGTACTTC. V gene TRBV28 combines with J gene TRBJ2-5; 11 nucleotides align to TRBD1. V was pared by 3 bases and J by 6 bases, with 9 bases of the junction left unmatched. This CDR3 has 16 residues. Per the germline V gene, CDR1 is MDHEN and CDR2 is SYDVKM.